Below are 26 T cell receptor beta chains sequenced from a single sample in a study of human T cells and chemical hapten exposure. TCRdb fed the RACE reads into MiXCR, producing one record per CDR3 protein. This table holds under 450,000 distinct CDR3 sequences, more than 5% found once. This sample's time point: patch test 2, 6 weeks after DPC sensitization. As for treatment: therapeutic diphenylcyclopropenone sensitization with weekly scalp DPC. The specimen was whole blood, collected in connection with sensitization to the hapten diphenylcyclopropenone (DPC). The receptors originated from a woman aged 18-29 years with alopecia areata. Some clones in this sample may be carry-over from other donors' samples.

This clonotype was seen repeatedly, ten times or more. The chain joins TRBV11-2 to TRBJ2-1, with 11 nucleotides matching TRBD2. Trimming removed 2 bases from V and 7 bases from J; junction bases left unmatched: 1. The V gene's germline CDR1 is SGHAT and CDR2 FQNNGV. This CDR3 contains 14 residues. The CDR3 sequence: CASSLTSGGNEQFF. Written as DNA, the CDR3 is TGTGCCAGCAGCTTAACTAGCGGGGGTAATGAGCAGTTCTTC.

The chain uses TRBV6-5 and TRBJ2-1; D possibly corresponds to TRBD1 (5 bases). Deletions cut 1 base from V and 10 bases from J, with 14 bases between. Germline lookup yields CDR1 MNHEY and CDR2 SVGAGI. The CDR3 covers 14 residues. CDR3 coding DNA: TGTGCCAGCAGTTACTTTTCCGGCAACAGGGAGCAGTTCTTC. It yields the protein CASSYFSGNREQFF.

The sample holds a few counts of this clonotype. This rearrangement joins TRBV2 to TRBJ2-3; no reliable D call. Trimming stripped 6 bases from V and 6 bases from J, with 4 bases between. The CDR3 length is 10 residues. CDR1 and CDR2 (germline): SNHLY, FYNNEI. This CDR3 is CASRVDTQYF. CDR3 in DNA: TGTGCCAGCAGGGTGGATACGCAGTATTTT.

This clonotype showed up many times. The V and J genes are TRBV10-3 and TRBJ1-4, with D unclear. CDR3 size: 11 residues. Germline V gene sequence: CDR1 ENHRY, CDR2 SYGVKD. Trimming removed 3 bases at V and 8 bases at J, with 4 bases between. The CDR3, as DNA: TGTGCCATCAGTGACCGAGAAAAACTGTTTTTT. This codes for CAISDREKLFF.

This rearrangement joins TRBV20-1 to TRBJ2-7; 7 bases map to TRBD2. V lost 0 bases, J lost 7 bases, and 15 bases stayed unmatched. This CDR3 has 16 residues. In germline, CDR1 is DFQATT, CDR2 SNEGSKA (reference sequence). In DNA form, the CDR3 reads TGCAGTGCTAGAGAAAGGTTTGCGGGGGAGTCTGGGGAGCAGTACTTC. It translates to CSARERFAGESGEQYF.

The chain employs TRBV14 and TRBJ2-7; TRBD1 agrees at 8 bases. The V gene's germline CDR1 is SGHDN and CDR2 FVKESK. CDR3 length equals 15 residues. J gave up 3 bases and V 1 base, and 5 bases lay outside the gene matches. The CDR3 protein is CASSQGDRKFYEQYF. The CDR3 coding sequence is TGTGCCAGCAGCCAAGGGGACAGGAAATTCTACGAGCAGTACTTC.

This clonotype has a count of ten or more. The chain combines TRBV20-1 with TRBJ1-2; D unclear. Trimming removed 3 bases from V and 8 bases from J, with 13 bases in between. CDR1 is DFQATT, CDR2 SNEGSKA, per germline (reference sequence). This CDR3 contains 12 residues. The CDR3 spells CSASWELGGYTF. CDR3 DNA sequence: TGCAGTGCTAGTTGGGAATTAGGCGGCTACACCTTC.

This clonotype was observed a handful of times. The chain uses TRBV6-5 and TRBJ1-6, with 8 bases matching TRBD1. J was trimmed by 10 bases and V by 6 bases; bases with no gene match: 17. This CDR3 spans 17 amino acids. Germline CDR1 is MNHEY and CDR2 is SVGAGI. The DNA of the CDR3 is TGTGCCAGCAGCCACCGACAGGGGAGGGCCGCTGAATCACCCCTCCACTTT. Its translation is CASSHRQGRAAESPLHF.

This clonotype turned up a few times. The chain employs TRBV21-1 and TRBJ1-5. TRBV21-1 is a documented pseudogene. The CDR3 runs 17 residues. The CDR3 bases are TGTGCCAGCAGCAAAGCGAGAAGGCAGGAACTGAATCAGCCCCAGCATTTT. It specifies CASSKARRQELNQPQHF.

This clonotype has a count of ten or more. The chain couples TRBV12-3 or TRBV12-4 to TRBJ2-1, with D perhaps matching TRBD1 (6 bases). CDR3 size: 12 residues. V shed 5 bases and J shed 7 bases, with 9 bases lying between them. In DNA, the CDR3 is TGTGCCAGCAGTCCTACAGGGAATGAGCAGTTCTTC. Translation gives CASSPTGNEQFF.

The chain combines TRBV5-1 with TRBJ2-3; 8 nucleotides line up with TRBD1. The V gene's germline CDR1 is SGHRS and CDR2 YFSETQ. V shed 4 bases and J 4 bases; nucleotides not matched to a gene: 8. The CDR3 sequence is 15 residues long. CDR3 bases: TGCGCCAGCAGCGTGGGACAGGCACTAGCAGATACGCAGTATTTT. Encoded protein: CASSVGQALADTQYF. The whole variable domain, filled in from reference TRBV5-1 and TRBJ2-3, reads KAGVTQTPRYLIKTRGQQVTLSCSPISGHRSVSWYQQTPGQGLQFLFEYFSETQRNKGNFPGRFSGRQFSNSRSEMNVSTLELGDSALYLCASSVGQALADTQYFGPGTRLTVL.

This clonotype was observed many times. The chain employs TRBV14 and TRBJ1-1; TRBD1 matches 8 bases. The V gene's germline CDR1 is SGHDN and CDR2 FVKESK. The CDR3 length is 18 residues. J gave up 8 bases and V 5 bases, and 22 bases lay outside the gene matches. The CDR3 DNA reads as TGTGCCAGCAGCTCAAGATGGGACCGTCCGGGACAGGCAACAGAAGCTTTCTTT. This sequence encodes CASSSRWDRPGQATEAFF.

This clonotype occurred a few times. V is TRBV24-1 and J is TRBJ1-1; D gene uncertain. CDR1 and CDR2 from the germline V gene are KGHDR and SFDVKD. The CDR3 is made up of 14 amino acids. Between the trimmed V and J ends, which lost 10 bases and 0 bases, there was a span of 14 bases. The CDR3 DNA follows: TGTGCCACGCTCGAAGGGATTTTGAACACTGAAGCTTTCTTT. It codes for CATLEGILNTEAFF.

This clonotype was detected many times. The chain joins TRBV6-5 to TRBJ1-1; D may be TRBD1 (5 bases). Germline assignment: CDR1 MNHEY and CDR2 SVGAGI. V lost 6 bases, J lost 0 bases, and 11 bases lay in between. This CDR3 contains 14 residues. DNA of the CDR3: TGTGCCAGCAGCAGAGACAGATTGAACACTGAAGCTTTCTTT. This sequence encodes CASSRDRLNTEAFF.

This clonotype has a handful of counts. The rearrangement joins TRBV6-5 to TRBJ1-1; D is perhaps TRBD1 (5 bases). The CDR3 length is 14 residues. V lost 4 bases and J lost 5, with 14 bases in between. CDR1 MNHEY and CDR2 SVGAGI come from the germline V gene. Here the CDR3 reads CASSFMGEGTEAFF. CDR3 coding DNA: TGTGCCAGCAGTTTTATGGGGGAGGGGACTGAAGCTTTCTTT.

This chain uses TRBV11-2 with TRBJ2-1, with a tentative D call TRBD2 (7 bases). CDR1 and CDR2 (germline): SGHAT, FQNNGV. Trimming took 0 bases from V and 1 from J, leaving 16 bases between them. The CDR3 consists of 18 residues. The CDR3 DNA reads TGTGCCAGCAGCTTAGATCTCGACGGGGGGCGATCCTACAATGAGCAGTTCTTC. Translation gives CASSLDLDGGRSYNEQFF.

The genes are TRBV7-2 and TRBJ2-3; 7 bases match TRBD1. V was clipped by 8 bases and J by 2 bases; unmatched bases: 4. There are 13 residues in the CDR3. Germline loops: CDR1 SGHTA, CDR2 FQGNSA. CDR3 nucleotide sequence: TGTGCCAGCCGGGACAGATACACAGATACGCAGTATTTT. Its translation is CASRDRYTDTQYF. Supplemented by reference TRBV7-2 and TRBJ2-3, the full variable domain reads GAGVSQSPSNKVTEKGKDVELRCDPISGHTALYWYRQSLGQGLEFLIYFQGNSAPDKSGLPSDRFSAERTGGSVSTLTIQRTQQEDSAVYLCASRDRYTDTQYFGPGTRLTVL.

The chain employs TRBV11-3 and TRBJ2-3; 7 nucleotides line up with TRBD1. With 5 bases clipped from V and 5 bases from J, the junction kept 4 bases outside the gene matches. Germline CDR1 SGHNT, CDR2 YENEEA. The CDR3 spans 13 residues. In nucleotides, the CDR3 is TGTGCCAGCAGCCAGGGGGTGGAAGATACGCAGTATTTT. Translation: CASSQGVEDTQYF.

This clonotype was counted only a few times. CDR3 sequence: CASSGGQGYQETQYF. In nucleotides, the CDR3 is TGCGCCAGCAGTGGGGGACAGGGCTACCAAGAGACCCAGTACTTC. The chain joins TRBV5-1 to TRBJ2-5; the match to TRBD1 covers 9 bases. Germline values: CDR1 SGHRS, CDR2 YFSETQ. CDR3 length: 15 residues. V gave up 5 bases and J gave up 0 bases; unmatched junction bases: 5.

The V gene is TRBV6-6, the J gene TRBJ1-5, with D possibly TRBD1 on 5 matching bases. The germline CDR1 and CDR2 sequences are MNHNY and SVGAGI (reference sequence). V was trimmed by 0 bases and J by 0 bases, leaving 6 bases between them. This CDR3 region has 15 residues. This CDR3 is CASSYSGGSNQPQHF. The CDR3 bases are TGTGCCAGCAGTTACTCCGGGGGTAGCAATCAGCCCCAGCATTTT.

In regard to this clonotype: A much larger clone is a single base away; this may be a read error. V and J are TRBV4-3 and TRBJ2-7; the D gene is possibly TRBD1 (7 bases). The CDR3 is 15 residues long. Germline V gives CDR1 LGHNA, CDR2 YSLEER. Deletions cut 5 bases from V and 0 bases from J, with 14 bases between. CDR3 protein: CASSYRQGLSYEQYF. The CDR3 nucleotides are TGCGCCAGCAGCTACAGACAGGGACTCTCCTACGAGCAGTACTTC.

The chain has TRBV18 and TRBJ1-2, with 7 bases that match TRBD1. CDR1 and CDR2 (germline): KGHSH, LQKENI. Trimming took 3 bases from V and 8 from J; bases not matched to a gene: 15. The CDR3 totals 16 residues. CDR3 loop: CASSPQRHQGGEGYTF. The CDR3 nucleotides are TGTGCCAGCTCACCTCAAAGACACCAGGGGGGTGAGGGCTACACCTTC.

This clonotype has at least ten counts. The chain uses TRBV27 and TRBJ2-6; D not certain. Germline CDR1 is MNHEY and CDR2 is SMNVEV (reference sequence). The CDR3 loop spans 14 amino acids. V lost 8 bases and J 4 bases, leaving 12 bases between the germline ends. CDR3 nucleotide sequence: TGTGCCAGCGAGCCCGGCTCAGGGGCCAACGTCCTGACTTTC. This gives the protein CASEPGSGANVLTF.

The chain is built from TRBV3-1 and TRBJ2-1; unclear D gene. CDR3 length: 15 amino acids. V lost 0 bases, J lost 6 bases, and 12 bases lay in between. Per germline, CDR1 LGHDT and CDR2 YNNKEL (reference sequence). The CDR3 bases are TGTGCCAGCAGCCAAGATTCAGGAAATTTCAATGAGCAGTTCTTC. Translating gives CASSQDSGNFNEQFF.

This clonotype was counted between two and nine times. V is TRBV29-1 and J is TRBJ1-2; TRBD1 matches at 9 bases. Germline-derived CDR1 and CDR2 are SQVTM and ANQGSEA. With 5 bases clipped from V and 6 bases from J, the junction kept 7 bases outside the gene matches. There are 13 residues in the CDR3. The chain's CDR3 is CSVTGTGNHGYTF. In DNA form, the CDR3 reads TGCAGCGTTACCGGGACAGGGAATCATGGCTACACCTTC.

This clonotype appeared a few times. The CDR3 spells CASSLPGVADTQYF. CDR3 bases: TGTGCCAGCAGTTTACCCGGAGTCGCAGATACGCAGTATTTT. The rearrangement joins TRBV6-2 or TRBV6-3 to TRBJ2-3; the D is unclear. V lost 4 bases and J 4 bases, leaving 12 bases between the germline ends. This CDR3 contains 14 residues. Per germline, CDR1 MNHEY and CDR2 SVGEGT.